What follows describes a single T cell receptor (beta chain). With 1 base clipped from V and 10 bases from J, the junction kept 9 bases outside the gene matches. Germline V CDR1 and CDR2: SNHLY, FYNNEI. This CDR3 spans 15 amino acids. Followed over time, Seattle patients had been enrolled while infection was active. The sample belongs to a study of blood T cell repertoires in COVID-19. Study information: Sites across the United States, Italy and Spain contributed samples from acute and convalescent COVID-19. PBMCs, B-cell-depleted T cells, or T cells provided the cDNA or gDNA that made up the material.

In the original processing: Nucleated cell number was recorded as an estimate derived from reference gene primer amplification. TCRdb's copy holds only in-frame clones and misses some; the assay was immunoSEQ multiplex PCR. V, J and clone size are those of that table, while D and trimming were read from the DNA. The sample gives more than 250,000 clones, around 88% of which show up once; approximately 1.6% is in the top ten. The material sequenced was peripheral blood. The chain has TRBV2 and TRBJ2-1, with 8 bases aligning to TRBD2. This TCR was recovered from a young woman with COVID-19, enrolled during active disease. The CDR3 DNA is TGTGCCAGCAGTGAAGATCCCGGGGGGGCCTCCGAGCAGTTCTTC. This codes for CASSEDPGGASEQFF.